Below, one TCR beta chain is given with its context. These data belong to a study of blood T cell repertoires in COVID-19. Looked up from germline, CDR1 is SGHNT and CDR2 is YYREEE (reference sequence). The J segment lost 7 bases and the V segment lost 0 bases, leaving 7 bases of the junction unmatched. This CDR3 is 17 amino acids long. Assay: immunoSEQ multiplex PCR; the TCRdb copy retains only in-frame clones and omits some. The profile covers some 250,000 clones, with around 90% appearing a single time and 0.8% taken by the ten largest. The receptor comes from a woman between 25 and 40 years old with acute or convalescent COVID-19. The sample consisted of peripheral blood. This chain uses TRBV5-4 with TRBJ2-1, with 13 bases that match TRBD2. The CDR3 sequence is CASSLALAGGPVNEQFF. CDR3 nucleotide sequence: TGTGCCAGCAGCTTGGCACTAGCGGGAGGGCCAGTGAATGAGCAGTTCTTC.